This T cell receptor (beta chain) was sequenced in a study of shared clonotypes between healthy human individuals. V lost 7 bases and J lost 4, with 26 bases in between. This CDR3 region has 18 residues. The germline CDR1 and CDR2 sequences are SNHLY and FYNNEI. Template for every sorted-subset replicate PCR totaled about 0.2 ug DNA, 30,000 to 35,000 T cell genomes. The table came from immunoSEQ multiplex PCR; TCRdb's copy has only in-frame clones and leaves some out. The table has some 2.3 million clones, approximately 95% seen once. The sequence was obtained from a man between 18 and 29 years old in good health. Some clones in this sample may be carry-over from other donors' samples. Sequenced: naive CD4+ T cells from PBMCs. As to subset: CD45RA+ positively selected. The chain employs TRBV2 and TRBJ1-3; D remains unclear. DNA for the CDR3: TGTGCCAGCAAGTATGAACTGACCGGAGCCCGCGAGGGAAACACCATATATTTT. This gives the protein CASKYELTGAREGNTIYF.